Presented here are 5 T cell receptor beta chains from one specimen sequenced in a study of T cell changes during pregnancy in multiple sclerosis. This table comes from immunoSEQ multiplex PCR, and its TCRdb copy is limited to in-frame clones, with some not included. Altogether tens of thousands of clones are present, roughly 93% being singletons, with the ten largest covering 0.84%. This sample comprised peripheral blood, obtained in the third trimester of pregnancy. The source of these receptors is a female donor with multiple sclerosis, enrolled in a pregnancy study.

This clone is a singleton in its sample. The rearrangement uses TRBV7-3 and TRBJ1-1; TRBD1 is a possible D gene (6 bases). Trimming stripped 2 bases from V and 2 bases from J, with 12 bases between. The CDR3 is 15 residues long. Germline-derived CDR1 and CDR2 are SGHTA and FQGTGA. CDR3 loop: CASSLYRVSNTEAFF. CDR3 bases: TGTGCCAGCAGCTTATACAGGGTATCTAACACTGAAGCTTTCTTT.

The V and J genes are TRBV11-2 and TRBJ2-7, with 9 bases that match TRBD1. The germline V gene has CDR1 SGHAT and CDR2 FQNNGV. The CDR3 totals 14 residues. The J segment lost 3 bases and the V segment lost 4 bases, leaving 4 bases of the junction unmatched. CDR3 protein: CASSSWTGDYEQYF. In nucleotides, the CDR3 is TGTGCCAGCAGCTCGTGGACAGGGGACTACGAGCAGTACTTC.

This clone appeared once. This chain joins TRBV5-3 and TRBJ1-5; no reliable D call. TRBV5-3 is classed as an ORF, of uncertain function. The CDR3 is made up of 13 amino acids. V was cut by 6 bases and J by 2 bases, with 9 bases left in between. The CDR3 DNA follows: TGTGCCAGAATCCGACGGGGCAATCAGCCCCAGCATTTT. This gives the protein CARIRRGNQPQHF.

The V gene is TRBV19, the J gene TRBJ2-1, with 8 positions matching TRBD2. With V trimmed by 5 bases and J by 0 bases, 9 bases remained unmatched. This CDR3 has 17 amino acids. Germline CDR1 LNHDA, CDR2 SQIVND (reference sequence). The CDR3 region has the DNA TGTGCCAGTAGTTCTGTGCAAGCGGGAGCCTCCTACAATGAGCAGTTCTTC. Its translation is CASSSVQAGASYNEQFF. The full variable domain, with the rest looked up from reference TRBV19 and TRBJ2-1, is DGGITQSPKYLFRKEGQNVTLSCEQNLNHDAMYWYRQDPGQGLRLIYYSQIVNDFQKGDIAEGYSVSREKKESFPLTVTSAQKNPTAFYLCASSSVQAGASYNEQFFGPGTRLTVL.

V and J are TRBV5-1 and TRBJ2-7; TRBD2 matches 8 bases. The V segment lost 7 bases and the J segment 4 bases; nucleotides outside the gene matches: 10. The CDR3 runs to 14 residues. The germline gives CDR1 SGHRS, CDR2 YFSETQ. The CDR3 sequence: CASASLAEKYEQYF. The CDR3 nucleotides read TGCGCCAGCGCCTCACTAGCGGAGAAGTACGAGCAGTACTTC.